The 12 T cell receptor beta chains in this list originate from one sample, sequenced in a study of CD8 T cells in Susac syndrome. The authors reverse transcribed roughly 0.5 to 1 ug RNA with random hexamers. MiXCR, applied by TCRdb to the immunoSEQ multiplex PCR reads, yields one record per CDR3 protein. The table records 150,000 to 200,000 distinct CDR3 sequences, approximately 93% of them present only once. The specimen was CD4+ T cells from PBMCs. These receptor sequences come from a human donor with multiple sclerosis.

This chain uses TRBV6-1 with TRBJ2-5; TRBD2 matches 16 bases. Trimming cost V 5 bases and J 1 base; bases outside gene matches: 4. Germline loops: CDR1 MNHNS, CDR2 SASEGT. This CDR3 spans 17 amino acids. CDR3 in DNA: TGTGCCAGCAGTACCGGGACTAGCGGGAGGGCCCAAGAGACCCAGTACTTC. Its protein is CASSTGTSGRAQETQYF.

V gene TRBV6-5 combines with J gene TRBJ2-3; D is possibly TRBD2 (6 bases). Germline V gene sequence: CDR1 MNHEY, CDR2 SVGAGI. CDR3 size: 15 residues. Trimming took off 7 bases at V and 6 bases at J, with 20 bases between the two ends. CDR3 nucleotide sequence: TGTGCCAGCATTGCGAGCGGGCATGGGGGTGATACGCAGTATTTT. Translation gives CASIASGHGGDTQYF.

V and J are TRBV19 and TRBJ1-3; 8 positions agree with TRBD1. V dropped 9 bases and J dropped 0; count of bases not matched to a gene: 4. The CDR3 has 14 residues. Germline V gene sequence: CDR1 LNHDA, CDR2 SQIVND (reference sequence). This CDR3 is CASAGQDSGNTIYF. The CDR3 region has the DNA TGTGCCAGCGCGGGACAGGACTCTGGAAACACCATATATTTT.

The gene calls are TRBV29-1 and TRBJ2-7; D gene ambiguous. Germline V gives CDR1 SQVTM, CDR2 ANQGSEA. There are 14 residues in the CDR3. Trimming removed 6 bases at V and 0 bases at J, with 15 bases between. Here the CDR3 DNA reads TGCAGCGTCCTAAAGGCGGATTCCTCCTACGAGCAGTACTTC. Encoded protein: CSVLKADSSYEQYF.

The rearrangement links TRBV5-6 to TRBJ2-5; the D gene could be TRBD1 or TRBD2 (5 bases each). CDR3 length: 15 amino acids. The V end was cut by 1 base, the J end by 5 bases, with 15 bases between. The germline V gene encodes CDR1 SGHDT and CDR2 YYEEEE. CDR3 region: CASSLLTQRDETQYF. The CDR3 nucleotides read TGTGCCAGCAGCTTGCTAACTCAGAGGGACGAGACCCAGTACTTC.

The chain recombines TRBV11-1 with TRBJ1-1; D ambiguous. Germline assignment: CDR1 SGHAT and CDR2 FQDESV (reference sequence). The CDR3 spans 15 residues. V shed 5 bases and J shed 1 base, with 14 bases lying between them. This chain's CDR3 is CASSKGFGRNTEAFF. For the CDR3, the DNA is TGTGCCAGCAGCAAAGGCTTTGGACGGAACACTGAAGCTTTCTTT.

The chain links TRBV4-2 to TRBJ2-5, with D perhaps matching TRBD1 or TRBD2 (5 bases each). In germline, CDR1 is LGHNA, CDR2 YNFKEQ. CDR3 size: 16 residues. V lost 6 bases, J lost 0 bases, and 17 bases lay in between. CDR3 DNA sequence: TGTGCCAGCAGTCTCACCTCCCGGGGCGACCAAGAGACCCAGTACTTC. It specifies CASSLTSRGDQETQYF.

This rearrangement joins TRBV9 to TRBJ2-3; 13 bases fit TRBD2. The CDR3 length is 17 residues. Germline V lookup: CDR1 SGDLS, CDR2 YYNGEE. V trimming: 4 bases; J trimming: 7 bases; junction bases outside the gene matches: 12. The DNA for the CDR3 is TGTGCCAGCAGCTTTTACGCGACTAGCGGGAGGCACAATACGCAGTATTTT. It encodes CASSFYATSGRHNTQYF.

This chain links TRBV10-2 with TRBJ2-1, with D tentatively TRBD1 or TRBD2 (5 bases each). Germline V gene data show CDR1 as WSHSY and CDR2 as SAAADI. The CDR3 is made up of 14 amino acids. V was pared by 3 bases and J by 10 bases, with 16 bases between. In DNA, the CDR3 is TGCGCCAGCAGTGACCAGGGCCGGGGCGGGGAGCAGTTCTTC. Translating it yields CASSDQGRGGEQFF.

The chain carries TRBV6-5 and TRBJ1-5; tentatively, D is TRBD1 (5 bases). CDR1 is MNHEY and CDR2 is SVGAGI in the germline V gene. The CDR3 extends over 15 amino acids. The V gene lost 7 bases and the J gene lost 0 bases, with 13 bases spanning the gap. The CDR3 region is CASKDGGGSNQPQHF. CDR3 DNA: TGTGCCAGCAAGGATGGGGGTGGTAGCAATCAGCCCCAGCATTTT.

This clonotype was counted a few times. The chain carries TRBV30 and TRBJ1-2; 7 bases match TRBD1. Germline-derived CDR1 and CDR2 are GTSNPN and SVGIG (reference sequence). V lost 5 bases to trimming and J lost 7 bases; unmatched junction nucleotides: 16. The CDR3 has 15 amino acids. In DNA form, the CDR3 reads TGTGCCTGGGGACATCAGGGGGGACAACTGGGTGGCTACACCTTC. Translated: CAWGHQGGQLGGYTF.

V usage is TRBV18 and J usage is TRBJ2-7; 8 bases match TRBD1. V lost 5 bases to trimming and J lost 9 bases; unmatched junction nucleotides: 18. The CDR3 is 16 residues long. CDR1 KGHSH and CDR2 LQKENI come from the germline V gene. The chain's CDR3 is CASSEEAWQGANGQYF. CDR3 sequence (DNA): TGTGCCAGCTCAGAGGAGGCATGGCAGGGGGCGAATGGGCAGTACTTC.